This T cell receptor beta chain appears in the sequencing data of a study of blood T cells in healthy people across ages. Peripheral blood samples of 9 to 10 milliliters were drawn from each donor. Samples had at least 6.5 million PBMCs isolated from them. CDR3 length equals 14 residues. V lost 4 bases to trimming and J lost 9 bases, with 17 bases between them. Germline assignment: CDR1 SGDLS and CDR2 YYNGEE. Together with a sample-barcoded 5' primer, a J-beta primer mix was included in a second PCR lasting roughly 6 to 12 cycles. Template switching added a 12-random-nucleotide identifier to every cDNA molecule. At least 3 million CDR3-containing paired-end reads were obtained per sample. TCRdb re-derived calls from the 5' RACE reads in MiXCR, one entry per CDR3 protein. The data show about 730,000 distinct CDR3 sequences, approximately 43% seen once.

V is TRBV9 and J is TRBJ2-1; D might be TRBD1 (6 bases). This TCR was recovered from a woman in her fifties or sixties in good health. The specimen sequenced was blood. The CDR3 DNA sequence: TGTGCCAGCAGCACCCGACAGGTAGCGAGTGAGCAGTTCTTC. It encodes CASSTRQVASEQFF.